This entry features one TCR beta chain sequence. Its antigen is still unknown. This may come from a read error, since a much larger clone is one base off. Germline V gives CDR1 MNHEY, CDR2 SVGAGI. This CDR3 region has 11 residues. RNA extraction gave at least 5.5 micrograms of total RNA per sample. PCR was performed a second time for about 6 to 11 cycles using a sample-barcoded 5' primer and a J-beta primer mix. TCRdb ran MiXCR on the 5' RACE reads and lists one entry per CDR3 protein. Of some 730,000 distinct CDR3 sequences in the sample, about a fifth were seen once. The sample originates from a study of blood T cells in healthy people across ages. General study results and limits: PBMC samples, being unsorted, prevented any conclusive comparison of naive and antigen-experienced cells. Naive T cell percentage by flow cytometry tracked strongly with beta diversity. The fall in TCR beta diversity per million T cells was roughly linear with age.

The material sequenced was blood. The chain employs TRBV6-5 and TRBJ2-7; no clear D. With the DNA end fitting TRBJ2-1 better, the J assignment may be wrong. The origin of this receptor is a man between 70 and 80 years old in good health. The CDR3 nucleotides read TGTGCCAGCACCCGGGACAATGAGCAGTTCTTC. It specifies CASTRDNEQFF.